This TCR beta chain comes out of a study of blood T cell repertoires in COVID-19. Study overall: COVID-19 samples from acute and convalescent phases originated in the United States, Italy and Spain. PBMCs, B-cell-depleted T cells, or T cells provided the cDNA or gDNA that made up the material.

Trimming pared 5 bases from V and 4 bases from J, leaving 20 bases between. This CDR3 comprises 16 residues. Germline V gives CDR1 MNHEY, CDR2 SVGEGT. Generated by immunoSEQ multiplex PCR, the TCRdb table keeps only in-frame clones and is missing some. The sample records over 100,000 clones, roughly 92% being singletons. The chain recombines TRBV6-2 or TRBV6-3 with TRBJ1-2; D is possibly TRBD1 (6 bases). Specimen: peripheral blood. The sequence derives from a woman aged 45-65 years with COVID-19, enrolled during active disease. Here the CDR3 DNA reads TGTGCCAGCAGTCGAAGCGGGACATACCTCTCCTATGGCTACACCTTC. Its protein product is CASSRSGTYLSYGYTF.